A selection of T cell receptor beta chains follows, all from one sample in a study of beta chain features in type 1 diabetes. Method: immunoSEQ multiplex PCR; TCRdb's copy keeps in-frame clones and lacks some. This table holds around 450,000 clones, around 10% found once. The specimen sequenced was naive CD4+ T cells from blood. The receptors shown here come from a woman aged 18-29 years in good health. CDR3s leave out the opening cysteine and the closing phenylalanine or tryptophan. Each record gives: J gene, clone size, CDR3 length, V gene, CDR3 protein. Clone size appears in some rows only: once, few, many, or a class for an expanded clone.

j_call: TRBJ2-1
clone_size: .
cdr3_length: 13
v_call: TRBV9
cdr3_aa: ASSVAAGGQNEQF

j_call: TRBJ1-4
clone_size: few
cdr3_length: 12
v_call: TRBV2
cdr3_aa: ASSESGVNEKLF

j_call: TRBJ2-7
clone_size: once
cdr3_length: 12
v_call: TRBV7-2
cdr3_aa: ASSHDRFSYEQY

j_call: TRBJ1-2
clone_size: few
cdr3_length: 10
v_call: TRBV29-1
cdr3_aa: SVVSFGFGYT

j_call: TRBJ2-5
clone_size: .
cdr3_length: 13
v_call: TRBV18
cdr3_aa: ASSLGTSGQETQY

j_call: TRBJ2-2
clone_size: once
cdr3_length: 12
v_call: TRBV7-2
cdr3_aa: ASGPSGRAGELF

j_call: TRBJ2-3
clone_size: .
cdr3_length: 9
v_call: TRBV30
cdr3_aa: ACLGARAQY

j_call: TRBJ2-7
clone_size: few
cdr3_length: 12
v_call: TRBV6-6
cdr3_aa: ASSYSFSTYEQY

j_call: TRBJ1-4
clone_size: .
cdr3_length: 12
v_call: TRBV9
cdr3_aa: ASSVHRQAEKLF

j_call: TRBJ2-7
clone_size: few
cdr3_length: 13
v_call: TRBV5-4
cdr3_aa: ASSFRGQGLYEQY

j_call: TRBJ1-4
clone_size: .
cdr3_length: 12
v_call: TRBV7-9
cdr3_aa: ASRRTGYNEKLF

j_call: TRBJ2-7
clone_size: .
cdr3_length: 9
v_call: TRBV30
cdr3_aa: AWSLSYEQY

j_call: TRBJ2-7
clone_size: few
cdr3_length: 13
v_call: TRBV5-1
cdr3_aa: ASSFTGQGLYEQY

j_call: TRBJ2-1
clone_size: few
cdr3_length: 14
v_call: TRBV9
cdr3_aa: ASSVDVGVATGEQF

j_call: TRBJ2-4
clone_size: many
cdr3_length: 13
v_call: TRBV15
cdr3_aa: ATSGIPGLRNIQY

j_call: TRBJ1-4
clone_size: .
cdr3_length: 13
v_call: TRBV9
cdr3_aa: ASSALGGGDEKLF

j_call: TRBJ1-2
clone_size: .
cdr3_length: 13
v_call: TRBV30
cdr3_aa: AWKPGGRNNYGYT

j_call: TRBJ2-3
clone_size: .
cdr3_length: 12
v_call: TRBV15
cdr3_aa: ATSRTKGVDTQY

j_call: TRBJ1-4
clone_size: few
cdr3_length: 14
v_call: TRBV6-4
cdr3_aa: ASSLRDSAANEKLF

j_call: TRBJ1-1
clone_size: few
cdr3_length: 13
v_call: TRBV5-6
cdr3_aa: ASSLVAQPFTEAF

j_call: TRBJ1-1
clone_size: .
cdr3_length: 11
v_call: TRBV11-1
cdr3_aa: ASSLGMNTEAF

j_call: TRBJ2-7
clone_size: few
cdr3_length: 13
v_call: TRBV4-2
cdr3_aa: ASSPLGLAGAEQY

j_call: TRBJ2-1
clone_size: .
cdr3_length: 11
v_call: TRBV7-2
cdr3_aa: ASSLDAGDEQF

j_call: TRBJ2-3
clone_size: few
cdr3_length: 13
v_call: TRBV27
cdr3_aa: ASSLFGWGTDTQY

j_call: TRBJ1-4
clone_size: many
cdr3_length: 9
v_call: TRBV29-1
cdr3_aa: SVAGTGGLF

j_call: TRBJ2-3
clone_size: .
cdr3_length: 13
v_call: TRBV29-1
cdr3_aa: SVDSGQGATDTQY

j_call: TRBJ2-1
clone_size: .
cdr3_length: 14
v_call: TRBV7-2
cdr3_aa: ASRPLVAGAYNEQF

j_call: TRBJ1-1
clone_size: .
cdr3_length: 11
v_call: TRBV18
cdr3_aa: ASSLSSQGEAF

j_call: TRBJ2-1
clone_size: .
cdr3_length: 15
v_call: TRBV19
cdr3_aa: ASSTGLRGIKNNEQF

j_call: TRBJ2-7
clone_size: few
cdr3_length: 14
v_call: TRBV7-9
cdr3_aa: ASSYGRVIGSYEQY

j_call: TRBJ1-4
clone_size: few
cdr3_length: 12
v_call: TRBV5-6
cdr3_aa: ASSLRGINEKLF

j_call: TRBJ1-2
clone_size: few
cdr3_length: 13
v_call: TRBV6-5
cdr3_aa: ASSYSRGAGYGYT

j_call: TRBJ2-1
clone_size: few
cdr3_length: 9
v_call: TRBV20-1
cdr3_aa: SAGIWNEQF

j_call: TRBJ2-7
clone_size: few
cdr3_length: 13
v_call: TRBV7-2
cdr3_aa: ASSLTSGETYEQY

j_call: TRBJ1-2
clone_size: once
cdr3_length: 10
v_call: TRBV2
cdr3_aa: ASTLDSHGYT

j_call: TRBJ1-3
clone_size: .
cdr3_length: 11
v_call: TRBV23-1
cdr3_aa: ASSPHPGNTIY

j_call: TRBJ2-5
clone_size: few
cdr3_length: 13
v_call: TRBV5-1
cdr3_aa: ASSLSGGYGETQY

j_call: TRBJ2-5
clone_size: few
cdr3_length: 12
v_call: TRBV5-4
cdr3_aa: ASSPGRQEETQY

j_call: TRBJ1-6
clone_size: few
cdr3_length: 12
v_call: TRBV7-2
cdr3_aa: ASSLDRNYSPLH

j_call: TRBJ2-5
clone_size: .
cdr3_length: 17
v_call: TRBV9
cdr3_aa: ASSVYGTSGSLTQETQY

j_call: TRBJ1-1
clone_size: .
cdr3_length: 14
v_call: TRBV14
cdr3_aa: ASSQWGGIMNTEAF

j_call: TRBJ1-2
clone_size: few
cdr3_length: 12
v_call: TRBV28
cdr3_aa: ASSISLRGYGYT

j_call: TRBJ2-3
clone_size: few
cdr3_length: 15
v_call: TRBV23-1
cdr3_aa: ASSQPELAEGTDTQY

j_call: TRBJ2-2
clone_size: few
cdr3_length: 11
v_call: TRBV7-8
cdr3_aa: ASSRDRNGELF

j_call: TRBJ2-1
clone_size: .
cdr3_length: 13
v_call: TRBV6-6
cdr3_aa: ASSTPSGIRVEQF

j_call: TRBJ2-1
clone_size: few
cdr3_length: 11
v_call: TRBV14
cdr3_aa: ASRRLTYNEQF

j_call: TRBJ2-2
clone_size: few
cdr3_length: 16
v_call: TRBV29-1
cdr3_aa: SVEVPGSQLSNTGELF

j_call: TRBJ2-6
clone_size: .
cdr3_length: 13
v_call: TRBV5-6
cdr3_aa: ASSLAKTGANVLT